This T cell receptor (beta chain) was captured by sequencing in a study of pediatric ulcerative colitis (dated by TCRdb to the late 2010s). Regarding the study in general: Among the ulcerative colitis patients, over five had pancolitis and two had left-sided colitis, and histology in every patient was consistent with ulcerative colitis. The Pediatric Ulcerative Colitis Activity Index classified a couple of patients as having mild disease, four as having moderate disease and three as having acute severe colitis. From eight or nine newly diagnosed, treatment-naive pediatric ulcerative colitis patients and a few non-IBD control children, paired blood and rectal samples were collected. Overall study outcomes, separate from this receptor: Features of the rectal repertoire distinguished controls, mild-moderate colitis patients and acute severe colitis patients, and in acute severe colitis rectal diversity was lower because of clonal expansions. A couple of rectal CDR3 clonotypes were present in all ulcerative colitis patients and in none of the controls. Rectal pinch biopsies may have included blood-derived T cells, especially in patients with overt colitis. For technical reasons, blood samples from a couple of patients gave substantially fewer templates, and these samples were excluded from the blood-rectal overlap analysis. The healthy control group was small, consisting of only four individuals. Repertoires were derived from total lymphocyte DNA, so rare subsets such as regulatory T cells may have patterns not reflected. Significantly higher autologous blood-rectal clonal overlap was found in ulcerative colitis patients than in controls, which suggested increased T cell trafficking to inflamed tissue.

Rearranged CDR3 beta regions were amplified from genomic DNA with multiplex V and J primers using the immunoSEQ TRB Survey service. To keep depth equal across samples, survey-level sequencing depth of up to 500,000 reads per sample was applied. Libraries were purified and pooled, and sequencing was performed on Illumina technology. Regarding the original processing steps: Productive clonality, sample overlap, pairwise scatters, CDR3 beta length, V/D/J gene usage and productiveness were all assessed with the immunoSEQ online tools. Calculated diversity was the number of unique rearrangements divided by total templates times 100; Shannon and Simpson indices were also computed. Principal component analysis was performed on Z-score normalized data with the R prcomp function and the ggbiplot package. Morisita's index was used to quantify the clonal overlap between blood and rectum within each subject. Here the immuneACCESS table is served through TCRdb, limited to in-frame sequences with V and J called. Missing clones are a known gap in these copies; in checked studies unresolved V genes cover under half, and the rest lacks a known reason. V and J calls plus clone size are reproduced from that table; the DNA served to infer D and trimming. In all, the sample holds some 24,000 clones, and more than 65% of those were seen once. Roughly 7.6% of the sample is held by the ten biggest clonotypes.

Counted from cysteine to phenylalanine, this CDR3 has 14 amino acids. The sequence is cut down to CDR3 DNA, 42 bases in frame from base 1. V loses 6 bases of germline sequence and J loses 0 bases, and the interval between the two ends is 11 bases. As encoded in the germline V gene (reference sequence), CDR1 is MNHNY while CDR2 is SVGAGI. One to two pinch biopsies were taken from the rectum for research during colonoscopy. Ulcerative colitis patients had received no immunosuppressive medication before the diagnostic colonoscopy. Before DNA was isolated, the rectal biopsies underwent proteinase K digestion. The Wizard kit (Promega) was used to extract genomic DNA from blood and intestinal samples. Concerning this clone: It has no known antigen specificity. No base qualities exist here, and no much larger clone lies one base off it.

The sequencing sample was made of gut tissue. This sequence uses TRBV6-6 and TRBJ1-1, with the D gene uncertain. The receptor was isolated from a boy under 18 with severe ulcerative colitis. The nucleotide sequence reads as follows: TGTGCCAGCAGACTCGAGGGAGTGAACACTGAAGCTTTCTTT. This codes for CASRLEGVNTEAFF.